This T cell receptor (beta chain) was documented in a study of blood T cell repertoires in COVID-19. Study overall: Spain, Italy and the United States supplied samples that represented acute and convalescent COVID-19. In each case, the material was cDNA or gDNA derived from T cells, B-cell-depleted T cells, or PBMCs.

Original analysis: Nucleated cell number was recorded as an estimate derived from reference gene primer amplification. Profiled with immunoSEQ multiplex PCR; TCRdb holds only in-frame clones, not every one. The V and J calls and the clone size are those of that table, but D and trimming were determined from the DNA. The sample includes 25,000 to 35,000 clones, 84% of them seen just once. The receptor was derived from a woman of 80 years or more with acute or convalescent COVID-19. Source material: peripheral blood.

CDR3 protein: CAIGQGLRGANVLTF. CDR3 DNA: TGTGCCATTGGACAGGGCCTGAGGGGGGCCAACGTCCTGACTTTC. This chain links TRBV19 with TRBJ2-6; TRBD1 matches at 8 bases. J gave up 4 bases and V 10 bases, and 9 bases lay outside the gene matches. The length of the CDR3 is 15 residues. Germline loops: CDR1 LNHDA, CDR2 SQIVND (reference sequence). The full variable domain, rest sourced from reference TRBV19 and TRBJ2-6, is DGGITQSPKYLFRKEGQNVTLSCEQNLNHDAMYWYRQDPGQGLRLIYYSQIVNDFQKGDIAEGYSVSREKKESFPLTVTSAQKNPTAFYLCAIGQGLRGANVLTFGAGSRLTVL.